The T cell receptor (beta chain) described here comes from a study of T-cell reconstitution after alpha-beta-depleted transplantation in children. Regarding the study as a whole: Expanded clones from the graft, numbering several hundred, reportedly supplied alpha-beta T cells about two months after transplant.

The germline CDR1 and CDR2 sequences are SGHAT and FQNNGV. There are 16 residues in the CDR3. The V segment lost 0 bases and the J segment 8 bases; nucleotides outside the gene matches: 9. Library preparation (for TCRbeta) was performed with unique molecular identifiers. TCRdb fed the PCR reads into MiXCR, producing one record per CDR3 protein. The sample consists of fewer than 750,000 distinct CDR3 sequences, approximately 30% of them appearing once. Comment on this clonotype: Its cognate antigen is unknown.

Sequencing was performed on PBMCs, taken before TCRalphabeta/CD19-depleted stem cell transplant. This TCR was recovered from a boy under three years old with Wiskott-Aldrich syndrome, due to receive a stem cell transplant. The V call is TRBV11-2, the J call TRBJ2-7; TRBD2 matches at 11 bases. Here the CDR3 reads CASSLDRATSGKKQYF. The CDR3, as DNA: TGTGCCAGCAGCTTAGATCGTGCGACTAGCGGGAAGAAGCAGTACTTC.